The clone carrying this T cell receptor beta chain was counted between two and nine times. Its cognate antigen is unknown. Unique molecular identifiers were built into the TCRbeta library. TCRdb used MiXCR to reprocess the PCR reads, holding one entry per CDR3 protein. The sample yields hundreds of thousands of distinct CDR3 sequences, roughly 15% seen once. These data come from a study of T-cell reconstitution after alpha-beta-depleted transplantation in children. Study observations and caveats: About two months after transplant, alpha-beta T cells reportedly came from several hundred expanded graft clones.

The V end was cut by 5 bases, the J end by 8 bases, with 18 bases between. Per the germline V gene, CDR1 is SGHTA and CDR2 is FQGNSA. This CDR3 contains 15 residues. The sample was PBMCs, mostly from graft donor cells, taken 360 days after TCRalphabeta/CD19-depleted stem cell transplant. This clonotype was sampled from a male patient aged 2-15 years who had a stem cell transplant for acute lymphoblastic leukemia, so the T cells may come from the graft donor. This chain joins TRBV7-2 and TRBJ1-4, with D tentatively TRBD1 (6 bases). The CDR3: CASSGKDSLEEKLFF. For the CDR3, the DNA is TGTGCCAGCAGCGGCAAGGACAGCTTGGAGGAAAAACTGTTTTTT.